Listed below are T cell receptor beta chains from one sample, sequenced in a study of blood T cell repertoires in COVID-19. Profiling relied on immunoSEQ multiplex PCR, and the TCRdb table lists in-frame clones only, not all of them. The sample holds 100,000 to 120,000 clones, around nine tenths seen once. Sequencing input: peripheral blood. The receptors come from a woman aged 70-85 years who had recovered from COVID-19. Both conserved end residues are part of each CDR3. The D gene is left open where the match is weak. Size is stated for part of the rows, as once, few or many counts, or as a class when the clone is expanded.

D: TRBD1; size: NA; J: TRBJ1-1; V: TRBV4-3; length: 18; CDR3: CASSLWADRVGLNTEAFF; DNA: TGCGCCAGCAGCCTTTGGGCGGACAGGGTCGGCTTGAACACTGAAGCTTTCTTT
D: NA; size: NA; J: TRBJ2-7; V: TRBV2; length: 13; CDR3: CASRSRETYEQYF; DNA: TGTGCCAGCAGATCCAGGGAAACCTACGAGCAGTACTTC
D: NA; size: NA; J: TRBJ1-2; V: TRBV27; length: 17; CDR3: CASSFHPPTGPRDGYTF; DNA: TGTGCCAGCAGTTTTCATCCCCCTACAGGCCCCAGGGATGGCTACACCTTC
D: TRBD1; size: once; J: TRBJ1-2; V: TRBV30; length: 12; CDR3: CARDRTNYGYTF; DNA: TGTGCCCGGGACAGAACTAACTATGGCTACACCTTC
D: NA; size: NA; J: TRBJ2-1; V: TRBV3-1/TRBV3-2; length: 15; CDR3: CASSPNSPLRNEQFF; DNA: TGTGCCAGCAGCCCTAACTCGCCGCTACGCAATGAGCAGTTCTTC
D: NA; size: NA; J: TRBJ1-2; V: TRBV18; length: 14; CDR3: CASSRNLREYGYTF; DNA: TGTGCCAGCTCACGCAACTTAAGGGAGTATGGCTACACCTTC
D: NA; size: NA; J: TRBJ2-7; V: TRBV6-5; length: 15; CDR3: CASSTAGSLTYEQYF; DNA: TGTGCCAGCAGTACGGCAGGCTCCTTAACCTACGAGCAGTACTTC
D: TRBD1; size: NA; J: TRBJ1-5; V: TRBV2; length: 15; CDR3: CASKSDRGRLQPQHF; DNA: TGTGCCAGCAAGTCGGACAGGGGGCGCCTTCAGCCCCAGCATTTT
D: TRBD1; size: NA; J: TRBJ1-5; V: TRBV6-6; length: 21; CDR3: CASSQFPPGTGWPRDNQPQHF; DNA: TGTGCCAGCAGCCAGTTTCCCCCAGGGACAGGGTGGCCTAGGGACAATCAGCCCCAGCATTTT
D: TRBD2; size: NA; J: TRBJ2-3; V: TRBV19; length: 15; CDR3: CASSRRGGPTDTQYF; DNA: TGTGCCAGTAGTAGGCGGGGGGGCCCCACAGATACGCAGTATTTT
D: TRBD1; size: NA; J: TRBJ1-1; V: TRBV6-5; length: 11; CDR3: CASSHRGEAFF; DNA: TGTGCCAGCAGCCACAGGGGTGAAGCTTTCTTT
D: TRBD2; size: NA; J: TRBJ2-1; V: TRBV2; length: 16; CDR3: CASKWVAGLSYNEQFF; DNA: TGTGCCAGCAAATGGGTAGCGGGCCTCTCCTACAATGAGCAGTTCTTC
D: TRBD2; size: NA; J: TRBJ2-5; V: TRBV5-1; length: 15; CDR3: CASSFTSGGGETQYF; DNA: TGCGCCAGCAGCTTTACTAGCGGGGGCGGGGAGACCCAGTACTTC
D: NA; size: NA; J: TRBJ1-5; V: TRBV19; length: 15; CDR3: CASSLLGGVPQPQHF; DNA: TGTGCCAGTAGTCTTTTGGGAGGAGTGCCTCAGCCCCAGCATTTT
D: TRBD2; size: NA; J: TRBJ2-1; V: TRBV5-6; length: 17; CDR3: CASSPEVLAGSYNEQFF; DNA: TGTGCCAGCAGCCCCGAGGTGTTAGCGGGTTCCTACAATGAGCAGTTCTTC
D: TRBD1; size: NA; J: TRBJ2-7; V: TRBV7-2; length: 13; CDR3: CASRGTGGIEQYF; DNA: TGTGCCAGCCGGGGGACAGGGGGCATCGAGCAGTACTTC
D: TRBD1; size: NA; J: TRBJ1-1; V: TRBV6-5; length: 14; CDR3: CASSRGQGFTEAFF; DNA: TGTGCCAGCTCTCGGGGACAGGGCTTCACTGAAGCTTTCTTT
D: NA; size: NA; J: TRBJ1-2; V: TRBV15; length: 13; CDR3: CATSSSGFNGYTF; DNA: TGTGCCACCAGCAGTTCAGGGTTTAATGGCTACACCTTC
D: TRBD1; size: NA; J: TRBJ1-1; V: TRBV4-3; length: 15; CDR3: CASSQDRGRGTEAFF; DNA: TGCGCCAGCAGCCAAGATCGAGGCAGGGGGACTGAAGCTTTCTTT
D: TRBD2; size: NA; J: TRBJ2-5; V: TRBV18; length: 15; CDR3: CASSPGSGGQETQYF; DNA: TGTGCCAGCTCACCAGGCAGCGGGGGCCAAGAGACCCAGTACTTC
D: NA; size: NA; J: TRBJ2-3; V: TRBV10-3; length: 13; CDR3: CAISEFREDTQYF; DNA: TGTGCCATCAGTGAGTTCCGGGAGGATACGCAGTATTTT
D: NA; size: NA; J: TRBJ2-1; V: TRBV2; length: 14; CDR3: CASCTSTSGSEQFF; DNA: NA
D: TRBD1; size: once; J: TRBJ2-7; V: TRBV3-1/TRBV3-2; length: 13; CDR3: CASSRNRGNEQYF; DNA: TGTGCCAGCAGCCGGAACAGGGGGAACGAGCAGTACTTC
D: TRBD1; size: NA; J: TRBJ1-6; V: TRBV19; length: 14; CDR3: CASSSDRAHSPLHF; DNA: TGTGCCAGTAGCTCGGACAGGGCTCATTCACCCCTCCACTTT
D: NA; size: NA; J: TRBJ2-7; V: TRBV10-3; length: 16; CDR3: CAISEWSSGQSYEQYF; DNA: TGTGCCATCAGTGAGTGGTCCAGCGGTCAATCCTACGAGCAGTACTTC
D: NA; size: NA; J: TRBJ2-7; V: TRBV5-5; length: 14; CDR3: CASSLGSSHSEQYF; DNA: TGTGCCAGCAGCTTGGGTTCCTCCCACTCGGAGCAGTACTTC
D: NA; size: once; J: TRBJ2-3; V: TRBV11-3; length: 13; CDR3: CASSLGGTDTQYF; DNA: TGTGCCAGCAGCTTAGGAGGAACAGATACGCAGTATTTT